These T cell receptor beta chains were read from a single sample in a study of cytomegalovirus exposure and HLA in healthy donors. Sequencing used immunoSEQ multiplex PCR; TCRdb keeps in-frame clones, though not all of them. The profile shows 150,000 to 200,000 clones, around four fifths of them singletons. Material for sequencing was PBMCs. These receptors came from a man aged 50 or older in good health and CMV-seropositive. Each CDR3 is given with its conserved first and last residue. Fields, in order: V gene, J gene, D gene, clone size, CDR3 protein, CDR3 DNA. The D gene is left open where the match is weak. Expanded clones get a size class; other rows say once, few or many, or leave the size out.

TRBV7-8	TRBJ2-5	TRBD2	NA	CASSLILAGGKETQYF	TGTGCCAGCAGCTTAATACTAGCGGGGGGAAAAGAGACCCAGTACTTC
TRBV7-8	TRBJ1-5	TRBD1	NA	CASSLAWGTGEYSNQPQHF	TGTGCCAGCAGCTTAGCGTGGGGGACAGGGGAATATAGCAATCAGCCCCAGCATTTT
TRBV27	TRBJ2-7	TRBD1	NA	CASRFSGGSYEQYF	TGTGCCAGCAGATTTTCAGGGGGCTCCTACGAGCAGTACTTC
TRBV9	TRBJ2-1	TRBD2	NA	CASSVAGGNNNEQFF	TGTGCCAGCAGCGTAGCGGGGGGAAACAACAATGAGCAGTTCTTC
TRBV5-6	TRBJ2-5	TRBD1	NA	CASRLQGALGSETQYF	TGTGCCAGCAGACTACAGGGGGCGTTGGGGTCAGAGACCCAGTACTTC
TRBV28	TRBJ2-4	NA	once	CASTALSVLAKNIQYF	TGTGCCAGCACCGCCCTGAGCGTTCTAGCCAAAAACATTCAGTACTTC
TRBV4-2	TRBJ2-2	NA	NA	CASSPGEGDTGELFF	TGTGCCAGCAGCCCGGGGGAGGGGGACACCGGGGAGCTGTTTTTT
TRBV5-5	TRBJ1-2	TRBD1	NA	CASSLEGQGDYGYTF	TGTGCCAGCAGCTTGGAAGGACAGGGTGACTATGGCTACACCTTC
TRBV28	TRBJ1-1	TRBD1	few	CASSLTGGMNTEAFF	TGTGCCAGCAGTTTGACAGGGGGCATGAACACTGAAGCTTTCTTT
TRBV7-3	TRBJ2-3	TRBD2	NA	CASSPGGISTDTQYF	TGTGCCAGCAGCCCCGGGGGGATTAGCACAGATACGCAGTATTTT
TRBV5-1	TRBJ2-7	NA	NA	CASQPIQGGGYEQYF	TGCGCCAGCCAGCCCATACAGGGTGGAGGCTACGAGCAGTACTTC
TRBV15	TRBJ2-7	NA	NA	CATSRERAQEQYF	TGTGCCACCAGCAGAGAACGTGCCCAGGAGCAGTACTTC
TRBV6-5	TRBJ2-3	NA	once	CASTESGTDTQYF	TGTGCCAGCACCGAAAGCGGTACAGATACGCAGTATTTT
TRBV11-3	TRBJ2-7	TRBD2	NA	CASSLDTGTSYEQYF	TGTGCCAGCAGCTTAGACACCGGGACTAGCTACGAGCAGTACTTC
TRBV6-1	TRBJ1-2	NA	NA	CASSEGTVHGYTF	TGTGCCAGCAGTGAAGGGACAGTGCACGGCTACACCTTC
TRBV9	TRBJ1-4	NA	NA	CASSSRGFPPATNEKLFF	TGTGCCAGCAGCTCCCGGGGGTTCCCGCCTGCAACTAATGAAAAACTGTTTTTT
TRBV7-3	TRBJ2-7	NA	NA	CASSLTQGNEQYF	TGTGCCAGCAGCTTAACGCAGGGGAACGAGCAGTACTTC
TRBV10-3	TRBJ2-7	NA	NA	CAIRPGDSYEQYF	TGTGCCATCAGACCAGGGGACTCCTACGAGCAGTACTTC
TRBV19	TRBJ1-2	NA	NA	CASSIERQARDYGYTF	TGTGCCAGTAGTATAGAGAGACAGGCCAGGGACTATGGCTACACCTTC
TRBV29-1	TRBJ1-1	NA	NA	CSVEDPRGIEAFF	TGCAGCGTTGAAGATCCTAGGGGGATTGAAGCTTTCTTT
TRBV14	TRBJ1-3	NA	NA	CASSQVERGNTIYF	TGTGCCAGCAGCCAAGTGGAGCGGGGAAACACCATATATTTT
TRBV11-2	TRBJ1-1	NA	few	CASSLDLGQGTEAFF	TGTGCCAGCAGCTTAGATCTGGGGCAGGGCACTGAAGCTTTCTTT
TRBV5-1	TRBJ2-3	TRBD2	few	CASSMGLAGGTSTDTQYF	TGCGCCAGCAGCATGGGACTAGCGGGAGGGACTAGCACAGATACGCAGTATTTT
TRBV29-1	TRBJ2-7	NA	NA	CSVDMGNEQYF	TGCAGCGTTGACATGGGCAACGAGCAGTACTTC
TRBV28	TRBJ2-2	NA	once	CASSAGFANTGELFF	TGTGCCAGCAGTGCAGGGTTTGCGAACACCGGGGAGCTGTTTTTT
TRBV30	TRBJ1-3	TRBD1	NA	CAWSAPGQGLGGNTIYF	TGTGCCTGGAGCGCCCCGGGACAGGGGTTAGGTGGAAACACCATATATTTT
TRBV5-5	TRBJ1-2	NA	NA	CASSLVAQGYGYTF	TGTGCCAGCAGCTTGGTCGCCCAGGGATATGGCTACACCTTC
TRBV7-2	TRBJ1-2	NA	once	CASSLGWANYGYTF	TGTGCCAGCAGCTTAGGGTGGGCAAACTATGGCTACACCTTC
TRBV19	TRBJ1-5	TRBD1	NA	CASSDRGGNQPQHF	TGTGCCAGTTCGGACAGGGGAGGCAATCAGCCCCAGCATTTT
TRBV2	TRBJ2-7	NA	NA	CASSGQVGEQYF	TGTGCCAGCAGTGGACAGGTTGGCGAGCAGTACTTC
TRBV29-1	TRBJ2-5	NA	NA	CSVEGEKETQYF	TGCAGCGTTGAAGGGGAGAAAGAGACCCAGTACTTC
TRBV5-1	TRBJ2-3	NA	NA	CASRRLAASTDTQYF	TGCGCCAGCCGACGGTTAGCGGCGAGCACAGATACGCAGTATTTT
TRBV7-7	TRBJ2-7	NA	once	CASSLGAGGEQYF	TGTGCCAGCAGCTTAGGGGCCGGAGGCGAGCAGTACTTC
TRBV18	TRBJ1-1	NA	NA	CASSPPEHTEAFF	TGTGCCAGCTCACCCCCGGAGCACACTGAAGCTTTCTTT
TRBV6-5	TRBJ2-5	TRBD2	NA	CASSYLAGEPRAQYF	TGTGCCAGCAGCTACTTAGCGGGGGAGCCGCGGGCCCAGTACTTC
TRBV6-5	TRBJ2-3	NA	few	CASSYSQGGTDTQYF	TGTGCCAGCAGTTACAGTCAGGGAGGAACAGATACGCAGTATTTT
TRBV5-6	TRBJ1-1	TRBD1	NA	CASRELGQGGTEAFF	TGTGCCAGCAGAGAACTGGGACAGGGCGGAACTGAAGCTTTCTTT
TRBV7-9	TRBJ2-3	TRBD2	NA	CASSLAATDTQYF	TGTGCCAGCAGCCTAGCGGCCACAGATACGCAGTATTTT
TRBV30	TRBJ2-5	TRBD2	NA	CAWSDSGGTTQYF	TGTGCCTGGAGTGATAGCGGGGGCACGACCCAGTACTTC
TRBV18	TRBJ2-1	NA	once	CASSPINGDYNEQFF	TGTGCCAGCTCACCAATAAACGGGGACTACAATGAGCAGTTCTTC
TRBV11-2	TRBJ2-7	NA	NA	CASSVSLTYEQYF	TGTGCCAGCAGCGTGAGCCTTACCTACGAGCAGTACTTC
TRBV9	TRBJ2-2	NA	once	CASSVFSRELFF	TGTGCCAGCAGCGTATTTAGTAGGGAGCTGTTTTTT
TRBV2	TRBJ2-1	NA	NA	CASISGVASYNEQFF	TGTGCCAGCATTTCGGGGGTAGCTTCCTACAATGAGCAGTTCTTC
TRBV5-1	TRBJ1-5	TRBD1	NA	CASSRTGDWGQPQHF	TGCGCCAGCAGCCGGACAGGGGACTGGGGTCAGCCCCAGCATTTT
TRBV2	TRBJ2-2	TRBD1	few	CASSANRGANTGELFF	TGTGCCAGCAGTGCTAACAGGGGTGCGAACACCGGGGAGCTGTTTTTT
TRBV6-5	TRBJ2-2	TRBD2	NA	CASRGAGGPWELFF	TGTGCCAGCAGAGGAGCGGGGGGGCCATGGGAGCTGTTTTTT
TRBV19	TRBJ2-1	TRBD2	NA	CASSPSGRSTSSSYNEQFF	TGTGCCAGTAGTCCGAGCGGGAGGTCGACTTCTAGCTCCTACAATGAGCAGTTCTTC
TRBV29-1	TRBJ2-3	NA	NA	CSVTYLDIYTDTQYF	TGCAGCGTTACATACTTAGACATATACACAGATACGCAGTATTTT
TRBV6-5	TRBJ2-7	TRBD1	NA	CASSFDRGGEQYF	TGTGCCAGCAGTTTCGACAGGGGGGGCGAGCAGTACTTC
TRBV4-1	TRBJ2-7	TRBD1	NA	CASSQPGQQLYEQYF	TGCGCCAGCAGCCAACCGGGACAGCAACTTTACGAGCAGTACTTC
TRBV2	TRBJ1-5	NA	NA	CASSDGQGNQPQHF	TGTGCCAGCAGTGATGGGCAGGGGAATCAGCCCCAGCATTTT
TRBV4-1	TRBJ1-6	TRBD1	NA	CASSHRQGNSPLHF	TGCGCCAGCAGCCATCGACAGGGTAATTCACCCCTCCACTTT
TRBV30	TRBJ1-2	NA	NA	CAWSWGQGKDYTF	TGTGCCTGGAGTTGGGGGCAGGGGAAGGACTACACCTTC
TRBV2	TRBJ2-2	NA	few	CASSLLQVTGELFF	TGTGCCAGCAGTCTGTTGCAGGTCACCGGGGAGCTGTTTTTT
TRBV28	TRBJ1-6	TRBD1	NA	CASSSTGAPNSPLHF	TGTGCCAGCAGTTCTACAGGGGCGCCTAATTCACCCCTCCACTTT
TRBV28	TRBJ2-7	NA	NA	CASTYLREQYF	TGTGCCAGCACATATCTGAGGGAGCAGTACTTC
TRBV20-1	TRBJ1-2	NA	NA	CSARRDGGYTF	TGCAGTGCTAGGCGGGACGGTGGCTACACCTTC
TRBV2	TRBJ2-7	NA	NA	CASSAGIFFSHEQYF	TGTGCCAGCAGTGCAGGGATCTTCTTCAGTCACGAGCAGTACTTC
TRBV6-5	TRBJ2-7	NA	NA	CASSYARSGTYEQYF	TGTGCCAGCAGTTACGCTCGTTCAGGGACCTACGAGCAGTACTTC